The present TCR beta chain was sequenced within a study of cytomegalovirus exposure and HLA in healthy donors. Study-wide results and limits: According to a subsequent analysis, TCR clusters identified in the first cohort showed a tendency to co-occur across the approximately 120 validation repertoires.

The repertoire was sequenced with immunoSEQ multiplex PCR; TCRdb's copy has only in-frame clones and lacks some. The sample lists over 55,000 clones; 96% were seen once. The CDR3 runs 15 residues. Per germline, CDR1 SGHAT and CDR2 FQNNGV. Between the trimmed V and J ends, which lost 5 bases and 7 bases, there was a span of 18 bases. Notes on this clone: Antigen: not known.

The rearrangement uses TRBV11-2 and TRBJ2-1; perhaps TRBD1 as D (6 bases). The sequence was obtained from a man younger than 35 in good health and CMV-seronegative. Specimen: PBMCs. As DNA, the CDR3 is TGTGCCAGCAGCCCGAACACCGGGACAATTAATGAGCAGTTCTTC. Translating it yields CASSPNTGTINEQFF.